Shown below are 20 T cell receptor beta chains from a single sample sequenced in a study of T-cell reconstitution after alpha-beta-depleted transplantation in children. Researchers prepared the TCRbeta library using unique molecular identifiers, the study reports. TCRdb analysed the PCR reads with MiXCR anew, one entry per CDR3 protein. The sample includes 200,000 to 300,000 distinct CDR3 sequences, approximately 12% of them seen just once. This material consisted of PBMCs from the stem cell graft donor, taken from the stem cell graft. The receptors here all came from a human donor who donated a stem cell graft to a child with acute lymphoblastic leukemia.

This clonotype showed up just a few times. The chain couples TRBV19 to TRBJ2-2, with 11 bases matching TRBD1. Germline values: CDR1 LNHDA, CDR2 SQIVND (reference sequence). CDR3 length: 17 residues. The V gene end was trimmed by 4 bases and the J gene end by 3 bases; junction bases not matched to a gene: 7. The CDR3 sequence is CASSRRTGGTHTGELFF. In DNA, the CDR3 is TGTGCCAGTAGTAGGAGGACAGGGGGCACTCACACCGGGGAGCTGTTTTTT.

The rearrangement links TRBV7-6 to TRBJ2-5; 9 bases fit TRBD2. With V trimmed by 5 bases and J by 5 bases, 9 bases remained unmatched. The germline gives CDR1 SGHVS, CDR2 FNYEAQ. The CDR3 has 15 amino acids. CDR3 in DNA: TGTGCCAGCAGCGAGGCTAGCGGGGAGCTGGAGACCCAGTACTTC. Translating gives CASSEASGELETQYF. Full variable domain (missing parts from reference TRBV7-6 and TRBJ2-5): GAGVSQSPRYKVTKRGQDVALRCDPISGHVSLYWYRQALGQGPEFLTYFNYEAQQDKSGLPNDRFSAERPEGSISTLTIQRTEQRDSAMYRCASSEASGELETQYFGPGTRLLVL.

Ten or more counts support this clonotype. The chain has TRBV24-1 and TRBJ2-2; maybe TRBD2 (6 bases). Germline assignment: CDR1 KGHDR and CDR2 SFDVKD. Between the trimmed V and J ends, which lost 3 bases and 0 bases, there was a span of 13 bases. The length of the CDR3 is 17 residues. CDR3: CATSDVHSGANTGELFF. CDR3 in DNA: TGTGCCACCAGTGATGTCCATAGCGGAGCGAACACCGGGGAGCTGTTTTTT.

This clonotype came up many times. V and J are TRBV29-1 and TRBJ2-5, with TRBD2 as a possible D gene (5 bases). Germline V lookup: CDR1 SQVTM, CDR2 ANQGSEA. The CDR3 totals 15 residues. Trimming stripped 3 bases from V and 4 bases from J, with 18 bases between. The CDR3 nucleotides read TGCAGCGTTGATCACCATGGAGGAAGAGGAGAGACCCAGTACTTC. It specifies CSVDHHGGRGETQYF.

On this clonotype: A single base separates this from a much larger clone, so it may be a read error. CDR3 bases: TGTGCCAGCAGTTTTGCCCATGTCACTGAAGCTTTCTTT. Its protein product is CASSFAHVTEAFF. The V call is TRBV28, the J call TRBJ1-1; D uncertain. CDR3 length: 13 amino acids. V gave up 3 bases and J gave up 4 bases, with 9 bases separating them. In germline, CDR1 is MDHEN, CDR2 SYDVKM.

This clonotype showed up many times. The CDR3: CASSLSGWGADTQYF. For the CDR3, the DNA is TGTGCCAGCAGTTTAAGTGGTTGGGGAGCAGATACGCAGTATTTT. This chain uses TRBV12-3 or TRBV12-4 with TRBJ2-3; a weak D match, TRBD2 (5 bases). This CDR3 is 15 amino acids long. Trimming left V 2 bases short and J 4 bases short, with 13 bases between.

CDR3 protein: CASSITTGAGANVLTF. CDR3 in DNA: TGTGCCAGCAGCATCACGACAGGGGCTGGGGCCAACGTCCTGACTTTC. V gene TRBV7-2 combines with J gene TRBJ2-6, with TRBD1 matching over 8 bases. The J segment lost 2 bases and the V segment lost 5 bases, leaving 5 bases of the junction unmatched. Germline CDR1 and CDR2: SGHTA and FQGNSA. This CDR3 is 16 amino acids long.

The CDR3 region is CASSKDRGHYEQYF. CDR3 coding DNA: TGTGCCAGCAGTAAGGACAGGGGGCACTACGAGCAGTACTTC. The chain employs TRBV6-1 and TRBJ2-7; 11 nucleotides agree with TRBD1. V gave up 5 bases and J gave up 3 bases; unmatched junction bases: 3. The CDR3 runs 14 residues. Germline-derived CDR1 and CDR2 are MNHNS and SASEGT.

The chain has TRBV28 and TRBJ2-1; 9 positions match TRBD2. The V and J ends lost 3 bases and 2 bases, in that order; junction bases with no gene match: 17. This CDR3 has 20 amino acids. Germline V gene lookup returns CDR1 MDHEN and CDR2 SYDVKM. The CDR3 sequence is CASSFQPFSQREVTYNEQFF. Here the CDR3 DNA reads TGTGCCAGCAGTTTTCAGCCTTTCTCGCAGCGGGAGGTCACCTACAATGAGCAGTTCTTC.

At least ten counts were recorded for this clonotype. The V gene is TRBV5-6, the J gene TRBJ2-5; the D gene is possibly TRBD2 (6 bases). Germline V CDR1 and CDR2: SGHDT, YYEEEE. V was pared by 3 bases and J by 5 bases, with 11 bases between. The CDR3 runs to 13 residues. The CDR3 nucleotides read TGTGCCAGCAGCTGGGGTCGGGGGGAGACCCAGTACTTC. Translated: CASSWGRGETQYF. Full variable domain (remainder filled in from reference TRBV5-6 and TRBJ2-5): DAGVTQSPTHLIKTRGQQVTLRCSPKSGHDTVSWYQQALGQGPQFIFQYYEEEERQRGNFPDRFSGHQFPNYSSELNVNALLLGDSALYLCASSWGRGETQYFGPGTRLLVL.

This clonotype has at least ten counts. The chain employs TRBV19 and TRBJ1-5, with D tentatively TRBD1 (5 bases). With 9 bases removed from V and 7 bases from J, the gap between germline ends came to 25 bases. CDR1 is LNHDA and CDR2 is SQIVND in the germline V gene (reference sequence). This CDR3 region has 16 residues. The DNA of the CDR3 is TGTGCCAGCAGCTCAACAGGAGGTTTTGGTTTACAGCCCCAGCATTTT. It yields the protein CASSSTGGFGLQPQHF.

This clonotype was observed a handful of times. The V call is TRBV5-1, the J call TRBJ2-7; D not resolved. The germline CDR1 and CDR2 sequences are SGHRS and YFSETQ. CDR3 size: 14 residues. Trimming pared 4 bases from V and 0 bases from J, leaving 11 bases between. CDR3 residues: CASSLVPGSYEQYF. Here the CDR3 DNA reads TGCGCCAGCAGCCTCGTCCCAGGCTCCTACGAGCAGTACTTC.

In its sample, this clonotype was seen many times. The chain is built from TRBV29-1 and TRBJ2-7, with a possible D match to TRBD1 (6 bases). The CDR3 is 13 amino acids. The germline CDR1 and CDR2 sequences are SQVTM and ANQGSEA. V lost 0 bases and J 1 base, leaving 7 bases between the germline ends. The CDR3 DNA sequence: TGCAGCGTTGAAGATCAGGGGTCCTACGAGCAGTACTTC. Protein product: CSVEDQGSYEQYF.

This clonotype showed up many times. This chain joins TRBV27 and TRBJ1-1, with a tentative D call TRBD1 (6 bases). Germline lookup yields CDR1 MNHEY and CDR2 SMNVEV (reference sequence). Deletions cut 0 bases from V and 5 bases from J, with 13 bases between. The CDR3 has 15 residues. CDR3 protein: CASSLSAGASTEAFF. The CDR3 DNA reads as TGTGCCAGCAGTTTATCGGCAGGGGCGAGTACTGAAGCTTTCTTT.

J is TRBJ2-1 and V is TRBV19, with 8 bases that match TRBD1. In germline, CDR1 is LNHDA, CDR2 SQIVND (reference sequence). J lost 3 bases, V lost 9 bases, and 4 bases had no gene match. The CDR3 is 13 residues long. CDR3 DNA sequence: TGTGCCAGCGCCGGGACAGGCTACAATGAGCAGTTCTTC. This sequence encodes CASAGTGYNEQFF.

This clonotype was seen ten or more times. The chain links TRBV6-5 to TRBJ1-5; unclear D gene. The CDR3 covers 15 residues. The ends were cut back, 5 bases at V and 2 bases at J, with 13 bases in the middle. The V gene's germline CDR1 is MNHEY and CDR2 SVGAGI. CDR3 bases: TGTGCCAGCAGTAGGACGGGTAGGGGCAATCAGCCCCAGCATTTT. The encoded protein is CASSRTGRGNQPQHF.

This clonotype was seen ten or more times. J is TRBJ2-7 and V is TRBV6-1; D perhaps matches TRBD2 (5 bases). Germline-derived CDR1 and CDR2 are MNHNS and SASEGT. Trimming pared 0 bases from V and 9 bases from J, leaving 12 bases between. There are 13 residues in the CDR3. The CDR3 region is CASSEATTTGQYF. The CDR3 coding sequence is TGTGCCAGCAGTGAAGCAACGACTACGGGGCAGTACTTC.

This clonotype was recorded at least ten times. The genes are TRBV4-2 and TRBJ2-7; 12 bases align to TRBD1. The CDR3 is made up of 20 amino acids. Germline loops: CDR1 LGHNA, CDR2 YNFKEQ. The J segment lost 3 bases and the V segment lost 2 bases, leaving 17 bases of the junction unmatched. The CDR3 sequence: CASSQRLVKGTGGAGYEQYF. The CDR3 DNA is TGTGCCAGCAGCCAACGATTGGTAAAGGGGACAGGGGGCGCGGGCTACGAGCAGTACTTC.

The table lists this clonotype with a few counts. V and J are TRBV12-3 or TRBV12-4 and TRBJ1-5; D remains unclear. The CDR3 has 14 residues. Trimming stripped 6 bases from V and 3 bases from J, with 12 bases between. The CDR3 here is CASSKTGVNQPQHF. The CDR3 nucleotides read TGTGCCAGCAGCAAGACGGGCGTCAATCAGCCCCAGCATTTT.

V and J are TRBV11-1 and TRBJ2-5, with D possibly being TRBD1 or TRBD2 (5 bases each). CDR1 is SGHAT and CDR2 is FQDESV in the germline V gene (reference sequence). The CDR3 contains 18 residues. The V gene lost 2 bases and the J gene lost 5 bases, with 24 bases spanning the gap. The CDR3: CASSLPGLPKRGEETQYF. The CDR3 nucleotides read TGTGCCAGCAGCTTACCTGGCTTGCCCAAAAGAGGGGAGGAGACCCAGTACTTC. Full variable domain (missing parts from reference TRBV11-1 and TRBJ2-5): EAEVAQSPRYKITEKSQAVAFWCDPISGHATLYWYRQILGQGPELLVQFQDESVVDDSQLPKDRFSAERLKGVDSTLKIQPAELGDSAMYLCASSLPGLPKRGEETQYFGPGTRLLVL.